This TCR beta chain originates from a study of cytomegalovirus exposure and HLA in healthy donors. Trimming cost V 4 bases and J 6 bases; bases outside gene matches: 9. The CDR3 covers 15 residues. Per the germline V gene, CDR1 is MGHRA and CDR2 is YSYEKL. Primers: 60 Vbeta forward and 13 Jbeta reverse. Sequencing was performed with immunoSEQ multiplex PCR; in TCRdb, only in-frame clones are kept and a portion is missing. In total, the table holds 200,000 or so clones. The origin of this receptor is a boy aged 5-17 years in good health and CMV-seronegative. The sample consisted of PBMCs. The rearrangement uses TRBV4-1 and TRBJ1-2, with TRBD1 matching over 9 bases. CDR3 amino acids: CASSRPGQGRDGYTF. CDR3 in DNA: TGCGCCAGCAGCCGACCGGGACAGGGCCGGGATGGCTACACCTTC.